The 8 T cell receptor beta chains given below trace back to one sample, sequenced in a study of beta chain features in type 1 diabetes. The sequenced template was cDNA made from the entire isolated RNA. Only in-frame clones appear in the TCRdb table, and some are missing; sequencing was by immunoSEQ multiplex PCR. Of 140,000 or so clones in the sample, about 10% are singletons; the top ten hold around 1.2%. Sequencing was done on a sample of naive CD4+ T cells from blood. Receptors were obtained from a man aged 18 to 29 in good health.

The chain carries TRBV2 and TRBJ1-5; 7 bases fit TRBD1. CDR3 length: 16 residues. V trimming: 7 bases; J trimming: 1 base; junction bases outside the gene matches: 10. The V gene's germline CDR1 is SNHLY and CDR2 FYNNEI. The CDR3 nucleotides read TGTGCCAGCAACCGGGACAGTGGTCTAAGCAATCAGCCCCAGCATTTT. It specifies CASNRDSGLSNQPQHF.

Only a few counts were recorded for this clone. The chain joins TRBV5-1 to TRBJ2-5, with 9 nucleotides matching TRBD1. The trim removed 4 bases at V and 0 bases at J, leaving 4 bases unmatched. Germline V gene data show CDR1 as SGHRS and CDR2 as YFSETQ. CDR3 length: 15 residues. The CDR3 sequence is CASSIGQGNQETQYF. DNA of the CDR3: TGCGCCAGCAGCATCGGACAGGGGAACCAAGAGACCCAGTACTTC.

This clone was picked up many times. The chain has TRBV4-1 and TRBJ2-5; TRBD2 matches 8 bases. This CDR3 region has 16 residues. With 4 bases clipped from V and 5 bases from J, the junction kept 12 bases outside the gene matches. CDR1 is MGHRA and CDR2 is YSYEKL in the germline V gene. Written as DNA, the CDR3 is TGCGCCAGCAGCCCGCCTGGGGCGGGGGGCGGTGAGACCCAGTACTTC. This codes for CASSPPGAGGGETQYF.

The rearrangement joins TRBV30 to TRBJ2-1; D unclear. CDR1 is GTSNPN and CDR2 is SVGIG in the germline V gene (reference sequence). The CDR3 is made up of 12 amino acids. Between the trimmed V and J ends, which lost 1 base and 10 bases, there was a span of 11 bases. In nucleotides, the CDR3 is TGTGCCTGGAGTGGGGCGAACCGGGAGCAGTTCTTC. It translates to CAWSGANREQFF.

The chain has TRBV5-1 and TRBJ2-1; 8 positions agree with TRBD2. Trimming at V came to 1 base and at J to 6 bases, leaving 6 bases not matched to a gene. Germline CDR1 SGHRS, CDR2 YFSETQ. The CDR3 is made up of 15 amino acids. The CDR3 here is CASSLQAGGGNEQFF. CDR3 in DNA: TGCGCCAGCAGCTTGCAGGCGGGGGGCGGCAATGAGCAGTTCTTC. Full variable domain (remainder filled in from reference TRBV5-1 and TRBJ2-1): KAGVTQTPRYLIKTRGQQVTLSCSPISGHRSVSWYQQTPGQGLQFLFEYFSETQRNKGNFPGRFSGRQFSNSRSEMNVSTLELGDSALYLCASSLQAGGGNEQFFGPGTRLTVL.

J is TRBJ2-5 and V is TRBV2; a weak D match, TRBD1 (5 bases). From germline, CDR1 is SNHLY and CDR2 FYNNEI. V lost 3 bases to trimming and J lost 5 bases, with 7 bases between them. This CDR3 is 12 amino acids long. This CDR3 is CASSEQGETQYF. As DNA, the CDR3 is TGTGCCAGCAGTGAGCAGGGTGAGACCCAGTACTTC.

This chain connects TRBV6-5 to TRBJ2-5; 12 bases fit TRBD1. This CDR3 region has 15 residues. The germline V gene encodes CDR1 MNHEY and CDR2 SVGAGI. J gave up 5 bases and V 2 bases, and 3 bases lay outside the gene matches. CDR3: CASSYGTGGVETQYF. Written as DNA, the CDR3 is TGTGCCAGCAGTTACGGGACAGGGGGCGTGGAGACCCAGTACTTC.

This clone was counted a few times. The chain has TRBV9 and TRBJ1-2; D remains unclear. Trimming cost V 1 base and J 1 base, with 14 bases left between them. The length of the CDR3 is 16 residues. The V gene's germline CDR1 is SGDLS and CDR2 YYNGEE. The CDR3 coding sequence is TGTGCCAGCAGCGTACAGCCAGAGACAAATAACTATGGCTACACCTTC. Translated: CASSVQPETNNYGYTF.